Listed below are T cell receptor beta chains from one sample, sequenced in a study of human T cells and chemical hapten exposure. TCRdb processed the RACE reads anew with MiXCR; each CDR3 protein has one entry. The table includes 350,000 or so distinct CDR3 sequences, around 7% detected once. Sequencing was performed on whole blood, taken in connection with sensitization to the hapten diphenylcyclopropenone (DPC). These TCRs come from a woman aged 18-29 years with alopecia areata. Some clones in this sample may be carry-over from other donors' samples. Both conserved end residues are part of each CDR3. Fields, in order: CDR3 length, D gene, clone size, J gene, V gene, CDR3 protein, CDR3 DNA. A D gene is named only where the DNA matches it firmly. Clone size appears in some rows only: once, few, many, or a class for an expanded clone.

CDR3 length: 15; D gene: .; clone size: few; J gene: TRBJ1-2; V gene: TRBV5-1; CDR3 protein: CASSPRTGNPYGYTF; CDR3 DNA: TGCGCCAGCAGCCCAAGAACAGGGAATCCGTATGGCTACACCTTC
CDR3 length: 16; D gene: TRBD2; clone size: few; J gene: TRBJ2-3; V gene: TRBV7-2; CDR3 protein: CASSLVRGGATDTQYF; CDR3 DNA: TGTGCCAGCAGCTTAGTTCGCGGGGGGGCAACAGATACGCAGTATTTT
CDR3 length: 14; D gene: TRBD1; clone size: few; J gene: TRBJ1-2; V gene: TRBV6-2/TRBV6-3; CDR3 protein: CASSDNRGDEGYTF; CDR3 DNA: TGTGCCAGCAGTGATAACAGGGGAGATGAAGGCTACACCTTC
CDR3 length: 15; D gene: .; clone size: .; J gene: TRBJ1-1; V gene: TRBV4-1; CDR3 protein: CASSHIGRVVTEAFF; CDR3 DNA: TGCGCCAGCAGCCATATTGGGCGAGTGGTAACTGAAGCTTTCTTT
CDR3 length: 17; D gene: TRBD2; clone size: many; J gene: TRBJ2-4; V gene: TRBV14; CDR3 protein: CASSQEVLAGGENIQYF; CDR3 DNA: TGTGCCAGCAGCCAAGAAGTACTAGCGGGGGGTGAAAACATTCAGTACTTC
CDR3 length: 14; D gene: .; clone size: many; J gene: TRBJ2-6; V gene: TRBV27; CDR3 protein: CASSFKQTANVLTF; CDR3 DNA: TGTGCCAGCAGTTTTAAGCAAACGGCCAACGTCCTGACTTTC
CDR3 length: 17; D gene: .; clone size: .; J gene: TRBJ2-5; V gene: TRBV5-1; CDR3 protein: CASVELPGSMYQETQYF; CDR3 DNA: TGCGCCAGCGTCGAATTACCAGGTTCAATGTACCAAGAGACCCAGTACTTC
CDR3 length: 16; D gene: TRBD1; clone size: few; J gene: TRBJ1-2; V gene: TRBV20-1; CDR3 protein: CSAPPFGTGNNYGYTF; CDR3 DNA: TGCAGTGCGCCCCCCTTTGGGACAGGCAATAACTATGGCTACACCTTC
CDR3 length: 16; D gene: .; clone size: few; J gene: TRBJ1-6; V gene: TRBV6-5; CDR3 protein: CASSPNWGEGNSPLHF; CDR3 DNA: TGTGCCAGCAGCCCGAATTGGGGGGAAGGGAATTCACCCCTCCACTTT
CDR3 length: 13; D gene: TRBD1; clone size: many; J gene: TRBJ1-4; V gene: TRBV7-2; CDR3 protein: CASRGDSNEKLFF; CDR3 DNA: TGTGCCAGCAGAGGGGACAGCAATGAAAAACTGTTTTTT
CDR3 length: 15; D gene: TRBD2; clone size: .; J gene: TRBJ2-5; V gene: TRBV5-1; CDR3 protein: CASNERGGYQETQYF; CDR3 DNA: TGCGCCAGCAACGAGCGGGGCGGGTACCAAGAGACCCAGTACTTC
CDR3 length: 14; D gene: .; clone size: .; J gene: TRBJ1-5; V gene: TRBV6-2/TRBV6-3; CDR3 protein: CASSYPTSNQPQHF; CDR3 DNA: TGTGCCAGCAGTTACCCCACAAGCAATCAGCCCCAGCATTTT
CDR3 length: 15; D gene: TRBD1; clone size: .; J gene: TRBJ1-6; V gene: TRBV6-2/TRBV6-3; CDR3 protein: CASSAKQGRNSPLHF; CDR3 DNA: TGTGCCAGCAGTGCAAAACAGGGGCGTAATTCACCCCTCCACTTT
CDR3 length: 20; D gene: TRBD1; clone size: few; J gene: TRBJ2-3; V gene: TRBV7-8; CDR3 protein: CASSLLMRGRAASITDTQYF; CDR3 DNA: TGTGCCAGCAGCTTATTGATGAGGGGGCGTGCGGCTAGCATCACAGATACGCAGTATTTT
CDR3 length: 14; D gene: .; clone size: many; J gene: TRBJ2-3; V gene: TRBV12-3/TRBV12-4; CDR3 protein: CASSLQEGTDTQYF; CDR3 DNA: TGTGCCAGCAGTTTACAGGAGGGCACAGATACGCAGTATTTT
CDR3 length: 12; D gene: .; clone size: few; J gene: TRBJ2-3; V gene: TRBV4-3; CDR3 protein: CASSQDQDTQYF; CDR3 DNA: TGCGCCAGCAGCCAAGATCAAGATACGCAGTATTTT
CDR3 length: 14; D gene: .; clone size: few; J gene: TRBJ1-1; V gene: TRBV7-2; CDR3 protein: CASSLDLTGREAFF; CDR3 DNA: TGTGCCAGCAGCTTAGATCTGACAGGTCGAGAAGCTTTCTTT
CDR3 length: 14; D gene: .; clone size: many; J gene: TRBJ2-7; V gene: TRBV20-1; CDR3 protein: CSARELGQVHEQYF; CDR3 DNA: TGCAGTGCTAGAGAATTAGGGCAGGTCCACGAGCAGTACTTC
CDR3 length: 14; D gene: .; clone size: .; J gene: TRBJ2-7; V gene: TRBV6-6; CDR3 protein: CASSYSDRFYEQYF; CDR3 DNA: TGTGCCAGCAGTTACTCTGACAGATTCTACGAGCAGTACTTC
CDR3 length: 12; D gene: .; clone size: few; J gene: TRBJ2-3; V gene: TRBV28; CDR3 protein: CASTGPTDTQYF; CDR3 DNA: TGTGCCAGCACCGGTCCCACAGATACGCAGTATTTT
CDR3 length: 15; D gene: .; clone size: few; J gene: TRBJ1-2; V gene: TRBV4-2; CDR3 protein: CASSFLVREDYGYTF; CDR3 DNA: TGTGCCAGCAGCTTCTTGGTAAGGGAGGACTATGGCTACACCTTC
CDR3 length: 18; D gene: .; clone size: few; J gene: TRBJ2-3; V gene: TRBV12-3/TRBV12-4; CDR3 protein: CASRNLGGTPWSTDTQYF; CDR3 DNA: TGTGCCAGCAGAAATTTGGGGGGCACCCCCTGGAGCACAGATACGCAGTATTTT
CDR3 length: 13; D gene: TRBD1; clone size: .; J gene: TRBJ2-7; V gene: TRBV3-1; CDR3 protein: CASSHGQGNEQYF; CDR3 DNA: TGTGCCAGCAGCCATGGACAGGGAAACGAGCAGTACTTC
CDR3 length: 15; D gene: .; clone size: many; J gene: TRBJ2-7; V gene: TRBV27; CDR3 protein: CASRNRDLNSYEQYF; CDR3 DNA: TGTGCCAGCAGAAACCGGGACTTGAACTCCTACGAGCAGTACTTC
CDR3 length: 20; D gene: TRBD2; clone size: .; J gene: TRBJ2-1; V gene: TRBV29-1; CDR3 protein: CSVDRPDLAGDLSSYNEQFF; CDR3 DNA: TGCAGCGTGGACCGCCCCGACCTAGCGGGGGACCTGAGCTCCTACAATGAGCAGTTCTTC
CDR3 length: 13; D gene: TRBD1; clone size: .; J gene: TRBJ1-3; V gene: TRBV12-3/TRBV12-4; CDR3 protein: CASSGDRGNTIYF; CDR3 DNA: TGTGCCAGCAGCGGGGACAGGGGAAACACCATATATTTT
CDR3 length: 13; D gene: .; clone size: .; J gene: TRBJ1-2; V gene: TRBV27; CDR3 protein: CASSARRVYGYTF; CDR3 DNA: TGTGCCAGCAGCGCCCGCAGAGTCTATGGCTACACCTTC
CDR3 length: 14; D gene: .; clone size: .; J gene: TRBJ1-4; V gene: TRBV6-2/TRBV6-3; CDR3 protein: CASSSGRHNEKLFF; CDR3 DNA: TGTGCCAGCAGTTCGGGACGGCATAATGAAAAACTGTTTTTT
CDR3 length: 13; D gene: .; clone size: few; J gene: TRBJ2-7; V gene: TRBV15; CDR3 protein: CATSSTAGYEQYF; CDR3 DNA: TGTGCCACCAGCAGTACAGCCGGATACGAGCAGTACTTC
CDR3 length: 18; D gene: TRBD1; clone size: .; J gene: TRBJ1-2; V gene: TRBV6-5; CDR3 protein: CASSYSDRDRGGDYGYTF; CDR3 DNA: TGTGCCAGCAGTTACTCCGACCGGGACAGGGGAGGGGACTATGGCTACACCTTC
CDR3 length: 15; D gene: .; clone size: few; J gene: TRBJ2-3; V gene: TRBV20-1; CDR3 protein: CSARDGGKSTDTQYF; CDR3 DNA: TGCAGTGCTAGAGATGGCGGGAAAAGCACAGATACGCAGTATTTT
CDR3 length: 19; D gene: TRBD1; clone size: few; J gene: TRBJ1-1; V gene: TRBV10-3; CDR3 protein: CAISELPGQGALGNTEAFF; CDR3 DNA: TGTGCCATCAGTGAGCTCCCTGGCCAGGGGGCTTTAGGGAACACTGAAGCTTTCTTT
CDR3 length: 13; D gene: TRBD1; clone size: .; J gene: TRBJ2-1; V gene: TRBV19; CDR3 protein: CASSRGPYNEQFF; CDR3 DNA: TGTGCCAGTTCCAGGGGGCCGTACAATGAGCAGTTCTTC
CDR3 length: 18; D gene: .; clone size: many; J gene: TRBJ1-1; V gene: TRBV27; CDR3 protein: CASSLRGGQWGSMTEAFF; CDR3 DNA: TGTGCCAGCAGTTTACGGGGCGGCCAATGGGGTAGTATGACTGAAGCTTTCTTT
CDR3 length: 15; D gene: .; clone size: few; J gene: TRBJ1-6; V gene: TRBV6-5; CDR3 protein: CASSGRGSYNSPLHF; CDR3 DNA: TGTGCCAGCAGCGGTAGAGGGTCCTATAATTCACCCCTCCACTTT
CDR3 length: 16; D gene: TRBD1; clone size: many; J gene: TRBJ1-1; V gene: TRBV7-8; CDR3 protein: CASTNDRGGKGTEAFF; CDR3 DNA: TGTGCCAGCACCAATGACAGGGGAGGGAAGGGCACTGAAGCTTTCTTT
CDR3 length: 14; D gene: TRBD1; clone size: .; J gene: TRBJ1-1; V gene: TRBV12-3/TRBV12-4; CDR3 protein: CASTKGQGSTEAFF; CDR3 DNA: TGTGCCAGCACCAAGGGACAGGGGTCGACTGAAGCTTTCTTT
CDR3 length: 14; D gene: TRBD1; clone size: many; J gene: TRBJ1-1; V gene: TRBV6-4; CDR3 protein: CASRDREDTTEAFF; CDR3 DNA: TGTGCCAGCAGAGACAGGGAGGATACCACTGAAGCTTTCTTT
CDR3 length: 17; D gene: TRBD2; clone size: many; J gene: TRBJ2-7; V gene: TRBV6-2/TRBV6-3; CDR3 protein: CASSYSLGAGESYEQYF; CDR3 DNA: TGTGCCAGCAGTTACTCCCTCGGGGCGGGGGAGTCCTACGAGCAGTACTTC
CDR3 length: 13; D gene: .; clone size: few; J gene: TRBJ1-2; V gene: TRBV18; CDR3 protein: CASSPVPGYGYTF; CDR3 DNA: TGTGCCAGCTCACCAGTGCCGGGCTATGGCTACACCTTC
CDR3 length: 16; D gene: .; clone size: .; J gene: TRBJ1-1; V gene: TRBV7-2; CDR3 protein: CASSLVGGTQNTEAFF; CDR3 DNA: TGTGCCAGCAGCTTAGTGGGCGGCACCCAGAACACTGAAGCTTTCTTT
CDR3 length: 14; D gene: .; clone size: few; J gene: TRBJ1-6; V gene: TRBV6-5; CDR3 protein: CASHPKSYNSPLHF; CDR3 DNA: TGTGCCAGCCATCCCAAATCCTATAATTCACCCCTCCACTTT
CDR3 length: 15; D gene: .; clone size: many; J gene: TRBJ2-5; V gene: TRBV4-2; CDR3 protein: CASSPRPGDQETQYF; CDR3 DNA: TGTGCCAGCAGCCCGCGTCCGGGGGACCAAGAGACCCAGTACTTC
CDR3 length: 14; D gene: .; clone size: .; J gene: TRBJ1-6; V gene: TRBV12-3/TRBV12-4; CDR3 protein: CASSSQQERSPLHF; CDR3 DNA: TGTGCCAGCAGTTCCCAACAGGAACGGTCACCCCTCCACTTT
CDR3 length: 13; D gene: .; clone size: .; J gene: TRBJ1-5; V gene: TRBV12-3/TRBV12-4; CDR3 protein: CASSRSKNQPQHF; CDR3 DNA: TGTGCCAGCAGTCGCAGTAAGAATCAGCCCCAGCATTTT
CDR3 length: 15; D gene: .; clone size: many; J gene: TRBJ2-1; V gene: TRBV12-3/TRBV12-4; CDR3 protein: CASSLVGTSNNEQFF; CDR3 DNA: TGTGCCAGCAGTTTAGTGGGGACCTCCAACAATGAGCAGTTCTTC
CDR3 length: 15; D gene: TRBD1; clone size: many; J gene: TRBJ2-7; V gene: TRBV4-1; CDR3 protein: CASSQDPGRGPEQYF; CDR3 DNA: TGCGCCAGCAGCCAAGACCCCGGCAGGGGGCCCGAGCAGTACTTC
CDR3 length: 15; D gene: .; clone size: .; J gene: TRBJ2-2; V gene: TRBV7-6; CDR3 protein: CASSADSANTGELFF; CDR3 DNA: TGTGCCAGCAGCGCCGACAGCGCGAACACCGGGGAGCTGTTTTTT
CDR3 length: 12; D gene: .; clone size: few; J gene: TRBJ2-5; V gene: TRBV20-1; CDR3 protein: CSARVQQETQYF; CDR3 DNA: TGCAGTGCTAGAGTACAGCAAGAGACCCAGTACTTC
CDR3 length: 14; D gene: .; clone size: .; J gene: TRBJ1-1; V gene: TRBV4-2; CDR3 protein: CASSQTRQIPQAFF; CDR3 DNA: TGTGCCAGCAGCCAAACCCGACAGATTCCACAAGCTTTCTTT
CDR3 length: 16; D gene: .; clone size: many; J gene: TRBJ1-1; V gene: TRBV6-5; CDR3 protein: CASSYSNPGVGTEAFF; CDR3 DNA: TGTGCCAGCAGTTACTCGAACCCGGGGGTAGGCACTGAAGCTTTCTTT
CDR3 length: 15; D gene: TRBD1; clone size: .; J gene: TRBJ2-5; V gene: TRBV5-1; CDR3 protein: CASSPGTGFQETQYF; CDR3 DNA: TGCGCCAGCAGCCCCGGGACAGGTTTCCAAGAGACCCAGTACTTC
CDR3 length: 13; D gene: .; clone size: .; J gene: TRBJ1-2; V gene: TRBV28; CDR3 protein: CASSTDPNYGYTF; CDR3 DNA: TGTGCCAGCAGCACCGACCCCAACTATGGCTACACCTTC
CDR3 length: 14; D gene: TRBD1; clone size: few; J gene: TRBJ2-7; V gene: TRBV19; CDR3 protein: CASSAGQGAREQYF; CDR3 DNA: TGTGCCAGTAGTGCGGGACAGGGGGCGCGAGAGCAGTACTTC
CDR3 length: 15; D gene: .; clone size: few; J gene: TRBJ2-1; V gene: TRBV6-1; CDR3 protein: CASSEGWSSYNEQFF; CDR3 DNA: TGTGCCAGCAGTGAAGGGTGGAGCTCCTACAATGAGCAGTTCTTC
CDR3 length: 13; D gene: TRBD1; clone size: few; J gene: TRBJ1-2; V gene: TRBV7-9; CDR3 protein: CAGGTGTDYGYTF; CDR3 DNA: TGTGCCGGGGGGACAGGGACGGACTATGGCTACACCTTC
CDR3 length: 14; D gene: .; clone size: many; J gene: TRBJ2-1; V gene: TRBV11-3; CDR3 protein: CASSAGGSYNEQFF; CDR3 DNA: TGTGCCAGCAGCGCCGGGGGCTCCTACAATGAGCAGTTCTTC
CDR3 length: 15; D gene: .; clone size: .; J gene: TRBJ2-7; V gene: TRBV2; CDR3 protein: CASSEKGTGSYEQYF; CDR3 DNA: TGTGCCAGCAGTGAAAAAGGGACGGGCTCCTACGAGCAGTACTTC
CDR3 length: 14; D gene: TRBD1; clone size: .; J gene: TRBJ1-6; V gene: TRBV14; CDR3 protein: CASNPGQINSPLHF; CDR3 DNA: TGTGCCAGCAATCCGGGACAGATTAATTCACCCCTCCACTTT